This T cell receptor beta chain was recorded in a study of T cells in Graves' hyperthyroidism and ophthalmopathy. Notes on the study in general: Ophthalmopathy could be told apart from stable hyperthyroidism with a 13 V-J model.

The V end was cut by 4 bases, the J end by 0 bases, with 11 bases between. Germline CDR1 and CDR2: DFQATT and SNEGSKA (reference sequence). CDR3 length: 14 residues. This clonotype was counted ten times or more. Its antigen remains unknown. Diagnosis rested on symptoms, serum thyroxine and TRAb, thyroid ultrasound, and orbital computed tomography. Cells are PBMCs isolated from about 10 ml of fresh blood. What was amplified from RNA transcripts were TCR beta CDR3 regions. A set of HTBI primers served as the primers for a first-round RT-PCR of the TCR CDR3. TCRdb itself ran the multiplex PCR reads through MiXCR, one entry per CDR3 protein. This repertoire shows about 600,000 distinct CDR3 sequences, 12% to 15% found once; its top ten account for roughly 7%.

The chain employs TRBV20-1 and TRBJ2-3; D gene unclear. This TCR derives from a young woman with Graves' ophthalmopathy. Sequencing was performed on blood. CDR3 amino acids: CSAKLLDSTDTQYF. Here the CDR3 DNA reads TGCAGTGCTAAACTACTTGATAGCACAGATACGCAGTATTTT.